The entry below describes one T cell receptor beta chain. The data belong to a study of neoadjuvant anti-PD-1 for oral cavity cancer. V was trimmed by 2 bases and J by 6 bases, leaving 12 bases between them. The CDR3 sequence is 13 residues long. Germline V lookup: CDR1 SGHRS, CDR2 YFSETQ. Time point given: after neoadjuvant nivolumab, at surgical resection. Assay used: immunoSEQ multiplex PCR; TCRdb lists only in-frame clones, some missing. The table shows 55,000 to 75,000 clones, with around 85% occurring only once. This material consisted of PBMCs, taken after nivolumab (anti-PD-1) treatment. The TCR originated in a person between 40 and 80 years old with oral cavity squamous cell carcinoma. The chain uses TRBV5-1 and TRBJ2-7; D is possibly TRBD2 (5 bases). CDR3 protein: CASSFLASGEQYF. CDR3 nucleotides: TGCGCCAGCAGCTTTTTAGCGTCAGGCGAGCAGTACTTC.